This passage covers 7 T cell receptor beta chains from one sample sequenced in a study of T cells after yellow fever vaccination. One entry per CDR3 protein results from TCRdb running MiXCR on the 5' RACE reads. Of 250,000 to 400,000 distinct CDR3 sequences listed, 3.5% to 5% are singletons. Material: PBMCs, obtained 15 days after the yellow fever booster vaccination. Receptors originate from a man aged 18 to 29 who received the YFV17D yellow fever vaccine.

This clonotype showed up just a few times. The rearrangement links TRBV7-9 to TRBJ2-1, with D perhaps given as TRBD1 or TRBD2 (6 bases each). Deletions cut 1 base from V and 0 bases from J, with 16 bases between. Per germline, CDR1 SEHNR and CDR2 FQNEAQ (reference sequence). The CDR3 length is 18 residues. This chain's CDR3 is CASSLVWGARGSYNEQFF. The CDR3 DNA reads TGTGCCAGCAGCTTAGTATGGGGGGCCAGGGGCTCCTACAATGAGCAGTTCTTC.

This clonotype occurred many times. This chain connects TRBV11-2 to TRBJ1-1, with D possibly TRBD1 on 5 matching bases. The CDR3 is 16 residues long. Trimming shortened V by 1 base and J by 3 bases, and 15 bases separated the two germline ends. Germline V gene data show CDR1 as SGHAT and CDR2 as FQNNGV. The CDR3 loop reads CASSLATGAGHTEAFF. In DNA form, the CDR3 reads TGTGCCAGCAGCTTAGCCACAGGTGCTGGACACACTGAAGCTTTCTTT.

This clonotype was found many times. V gene TRBV27 combines with J gene TRBJ1-6; D is uncertain. The CDR3 contains 17 residues. Germline values: CDR1 MNHEY, CDR2 SMNVEV (reference sequence). Trimming left V 6 bases short and J 3 bases short, with 18 bases between. The CDR3 sequence: CASSLFLGEGYNSPLHF. In DNA, the CDR3 is TGTGCCAGCAGCCTATTTCTTGGGGAAGGCTATAATTCACCCCTCCACTTT.

This chain links TRBV12-3 or TRBV12-4 with TRBJ1-2; TRBD1 matches at 7 bases. This CDR3 spans 14 amino acids. V was clipped by 2 bases and J by 8 bases; unmatched bases: 8. The CDR3 sequence is CASSLNRDSDGYTF. CDR3 nucleotide sequence: TGTGCCAGCAGTTTAAACAGGGACAGCGACGGCTACACCTTC.

This clonotype was counted at least ten times. The chain employs TRBV7-8 and TRBJ1-2; D uncertain. Trimming pared 5 bases from V and 4 bases from J, leaving 14 bases between. The germline V gene encodes CDR1 SGHVS and CDR2 FQNEAQ. The CDR3 is 14 residues long. The CDR3 here is CASSLSLGGYGYTF. CDR3 nucleotide sequence: TGTGCCAGCAGCCTGTCGCTGGGCGGCTATGGCTACACCTTC.

V and J are TRBV7-6 and TRBJ2-5; D might be TRBD1 or TRBD2, each matching 5 bases. The CDR3 sequence is 15 residues long. The V end was cut by 2 bases, the J end by 5 bases, with 15 bases between. The germline V gene encodes CDR1 SGHVS and CDR2 FNYEAQ. CDR3 region: CASSLRDPVRETQYF. The CDR3 nucleotides read TGTGCCAGCAGCTTACGGGACCCCGTTCGGGAGACCCAGTACTTC.

CDR3 amino acids: CASSLMVTQYF. For the CDR3, the DNA is TGTGCCAGCAGTCTCATGGTTACGCAGTATTTT. J is TRBJ2-3 and V is TRBV12-3 or TRBV12-4; D is undetermined. Trimming stripped 5 bases from V and 8 bases from J, with 8 bases between. CDR3 length equals 11 residues.